A selection of T cell receptor beta chains follows, all from one sample in a study of CD8 T cells in Susac syndrome. TCRdb reprocessed the immunoSEQ multiplex PCR reads via MiXCR and lists one record per CDR3 protein. The sample has about 120,000 distinct CDR3 sequences, roughly 92% seen once. Sample: CD4+ T cells from PBMCs. The receptors derive from a human donor in good health. Each CDR3 is given with its conserved first and last residue. Fields, in order: CDR3 protein, V gene, CDR3 length, J gene, clone size. The size entry is marked missing in some rows and otherwise reads once, few, many or a size class.

CDR3aa: CASSLVGTTSYEQYF
v_gene: TRBV7-9
len: 15
j_gene: TRBJ2-7
abundance: -

CDR3aa: CASSLGRQVNEKLFF
v_gene: TRBV7-9
len: 15
j_gene: TRBJ1-4
abundance: -

CDR3aa: CASSSGVGPRTQYF
v_gene: TRBV3-1
len: 14
j_gene: TRBJ2-5
abundance: -

CDR3aa: CSASGQGDTGELFF
v_gene: TRBV20-1
len: 14
j_gene: TRBJ2-2
abundance: -

CDR3aa: CASSEPGGSNEKLFF
v_gene: TRBV4-3
len: 15
j_gene: TRBJ1-4
abundance: -

CDR3aa: CASSPRTGYGEQYF
v_gene: TRBV18
len: 14
j_gene: TRBJ2-7
abundance: -

CDR3aa: CASSQDISRYEQYF
v_gene: TRBV3-1
len: 14
j_gene: TRBJ2-7
abundance: -

CDR3aa: CARTGTGGAGTEAFF
v_gene: TRBV30
len: 15
j_gene: TRBJ1-1
abundance: -

CDR3aa: CASSPGLAGGPVPQYF
v_gene: TRBV4-2
len: 16
j_gene: TRBJ2-3
abundance: once

CDR3aa: CASSLGDSDTDTQYF
v_gene: TRBV9
len: 15
j_gene: TRBJ2-3
abundance: once